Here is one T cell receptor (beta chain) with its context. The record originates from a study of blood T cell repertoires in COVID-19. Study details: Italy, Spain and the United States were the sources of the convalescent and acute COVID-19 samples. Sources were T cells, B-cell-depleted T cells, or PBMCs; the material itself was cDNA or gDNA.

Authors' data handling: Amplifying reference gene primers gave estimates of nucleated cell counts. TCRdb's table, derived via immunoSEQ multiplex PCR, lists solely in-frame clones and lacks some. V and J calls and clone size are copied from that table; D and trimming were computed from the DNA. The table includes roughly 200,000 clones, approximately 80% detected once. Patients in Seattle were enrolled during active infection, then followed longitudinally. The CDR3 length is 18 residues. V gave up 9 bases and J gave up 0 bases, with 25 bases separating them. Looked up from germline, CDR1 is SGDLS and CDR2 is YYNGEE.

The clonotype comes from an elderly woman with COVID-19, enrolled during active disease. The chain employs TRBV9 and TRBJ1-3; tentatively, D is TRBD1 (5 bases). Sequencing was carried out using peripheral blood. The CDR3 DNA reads TGTGCCAACCCGGAGGGGCTCAGACCCGGAACCTCTGGAAACACCATATATTTT. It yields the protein CANPEGLRPGTSGNTIYF.